This T cell receptor (beta chain) was identified during a study of regulatory T cells in long-lasting Graves disease. Arm-PCR of CDR3 regions with iRepertoire HTBI primers generated TCR beta libraries. TCRdb ran MiXCR on the multiplex PCR reads and lists one entry per CDR3 protein. The sample gives about 430,000 distinct CDR3 sequences, roughly a fifth of which show up once; more than 13% is in the top ten. Time point reported: persistent/refractory GD, antithyroid drugs over 5 years with positive TRAb. From PBMCs, RNA was extracted and then used to make the TCR library. The V and J ends lost 3 bases and 4 bases respectively, with 12 bases between them. Per the germline V gene, CDR1 is MDHEN and CDR2 is SYDVKM. The CDR3 has 14 amino acids. This clonotype was observed at least ten times.

This sequence joins TRBV28 and TRBJ1-1, with D perhaps TRBD1 (6 bases). Sequencing used peripheral blood mononuclear cells (PBMCs), obtained when the disease was refractory, from a patient treated with antithyroid drugs. This sequence originates from a female donor with Graves disease. The CDR3 spells CASSFEGGGTEAFF. The CDR3 DNA reads as TGTGCCAGCAGTTTCGAGGGGGGCGGCACTGAAGCTTTCTTT.